This T cell receptor (beta chain) was retrieved from a study of cytotoxic CD8 clonotypes in ibrutinib-treated CLL. As for the study in general: Response samples were taken after a median roughly twelve months of treatment, range 6 to 36. The study's findings and limits: With treatment, public clonotypes, which were uncommon, either contracted or remained stable. Sampling times differed between sustained-remission and progressing patients.

Losses at the gene ends were 8 bases for V and 4 bases for J; bases not matched to a gene: 7. This CDR3 region has 13 residues. Germline assignment: CDR1 LNHNV and CDR2 YYDKDF (reference sequence). A note on this clone: Its antigen remains unidentified.

Sequenced by immunoSEQ multiplex PCR; TCRdb stores in-frame clones only, minus some. Seen here are around 250,000 clones, less than 75% observed once, and the top ten hold roughly 14%. This receptor was identified in a human donor with chronic lymphocytic leukemia. This chain joins TRBV15 and TRBJ1-2, with 7 bases matching TRBD1. Sequenced material: PBMCs, taken after 24 months of ibrutinib treatment. CDR3 loop: CATSQGEGYGYTF. CDR3 nucleotides: TGTGCCACCTCCCAGGGGGAAGGCTATGGCTACACCTTC.